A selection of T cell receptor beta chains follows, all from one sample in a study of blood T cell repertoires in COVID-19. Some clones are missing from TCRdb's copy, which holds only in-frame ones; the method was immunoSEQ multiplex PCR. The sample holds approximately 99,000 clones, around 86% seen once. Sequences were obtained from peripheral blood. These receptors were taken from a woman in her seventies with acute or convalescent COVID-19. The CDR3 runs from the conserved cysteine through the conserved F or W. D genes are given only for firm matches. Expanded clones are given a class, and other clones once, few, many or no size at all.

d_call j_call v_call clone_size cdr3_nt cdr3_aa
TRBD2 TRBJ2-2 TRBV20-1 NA TGCAGTGCTAGTGAAGGGACTAGCGGGGGCCGGAACACCGGGGAGCTGTTTTTT CSASEGTSGGRNTGELFF
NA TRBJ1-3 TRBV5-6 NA TGTGCCAGCAGCTTATGGGGGGCTGGAAACACCATATATTTT CASSLWGAGNTIYF
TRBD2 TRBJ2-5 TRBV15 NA TGTGCCACCAGCAGACAGGGAGGGAAGACCCAGTACTTC CATSRQGGKTQYF
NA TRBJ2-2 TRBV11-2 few TGTGCCAGCAGCTTACGGGTAGCGAACACCGGGGAGCTGTTTTTT CASSLRVANTGELFF
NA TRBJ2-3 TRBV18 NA TGTGCCAGCTCACCAGGCTCTACCGGAGGTACGCAGTATTTT CASSPGSTGGTQYF
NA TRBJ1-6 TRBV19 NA TGTGCCAGCGCACAGGGTAGGTCACCCCTCCACTTT CASAQGRSPLHF
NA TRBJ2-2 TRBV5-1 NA TGCGCCAGCAGTTGGACAACCGCGAACACCGGGGAGCTGTTTTTT CASSWTTANTGELFF
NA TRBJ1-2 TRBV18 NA TGTGCCAGCTCACCGGGGATAGGGGGAACCTATGGCTACACCTTC CASSPGIGGTYGYTF
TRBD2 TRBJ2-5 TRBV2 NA TGTGCCAGCAGTGAAAGGAGCGGGGTTGCGACCCAGTACTTC CASSERSGVATQYF
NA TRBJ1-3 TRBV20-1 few TGCAGTGCTAGTTCTGGCGGGATAACAGGTAGCTCTGGAAACACCATATATTTT CSASSGGITGSSGNTIYF
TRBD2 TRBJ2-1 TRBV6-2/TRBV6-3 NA TGTGCCAGCAGTTACGCGGGGGGGACCTCTAATGAGCAGTTCTTC CASSYAGGTSNEQFF
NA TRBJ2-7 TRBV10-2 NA TGCGCCAGCAACCCCGCGGGGGCTGGCTACGAGCAGTACTTC CASNPAGAGYEQYF
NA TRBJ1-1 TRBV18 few TGTGCCAGCTCACTTCGACCGAGAGGCAACACTGAAGCTTTCTTT CASSLRPRGNTEAFF
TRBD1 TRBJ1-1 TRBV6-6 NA TGTGCCAGCAGGGGACAGACTGGTGGGCCCACTGAAGCTTTCTTT CASRGQTGGPTEAFF
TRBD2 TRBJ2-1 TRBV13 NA TGTGCCAGCAGCTTCCCCGGGAGCGGGGGGGCCCTGGGTGAGCAGTTCTTC CASSFPGSGGALGEQFF
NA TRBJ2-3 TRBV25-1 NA TGTGCCAGCAGTGATCGAACAGGATTAGTCGCAGATACGCAGTATTTT CASSDRTGLVADTQYF
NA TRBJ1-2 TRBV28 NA TGTGCCAGCAGTCCGCCCCGGTTCTATGGCTACACCTTC CASSPPRFYGYTF
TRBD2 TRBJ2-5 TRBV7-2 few TGTGCCAGCAGCGCGACTAGCGGGGGAGGTGAGACCCAGTACTTC CASSATSGGGETQYF
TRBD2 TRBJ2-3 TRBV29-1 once TGCAGCGTTGCCCCCCCCCGACTAGCGGGAATCACAGATACGCAGTATTTT CSVAPPRLAGITDTQYF
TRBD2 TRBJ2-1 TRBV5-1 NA TGCGCCAGCAGCCTAGCGGGAAACGGCCGCAACATGCAGTTCTTC CASSLAGNGRNMQFF
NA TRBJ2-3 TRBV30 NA TGTGCCTTGGGCTTGGAAGGGGCGCAGTATTTT CALGLEGAQYF
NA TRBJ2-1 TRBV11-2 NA TGTGCCAGCAGCTTAGTTCTGGGCAGGGGCCAACTTTACAATGAGCAGTTCTTC CASSLVLGRGQLYNEQFF
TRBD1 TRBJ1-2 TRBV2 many TGTGCCAGCAGTGAGGTGACAGGGTCTTTGGAAGGCTACACCTTC CASSEVTGSLEGYTF
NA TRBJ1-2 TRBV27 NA TGTGCCAGCAGTTCCGTACAGGGCGGCTATGGCTACACCTTC CASSSVQGGYGYTF
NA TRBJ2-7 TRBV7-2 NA TGTGCCAGCAGCTTGGCTCAGGCTTATTACGAGCAGTACTTC CASSLAQAYYEQYF
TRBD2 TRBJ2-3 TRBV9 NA TGTGCCAGCAGCGTATCGGGGGGGCCCACAGATACGCAGTATTTT CASSVSGGPTDTQYF
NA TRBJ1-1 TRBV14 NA TGTGCCAGCAGCCAAGATAACCTGATGCGGGCCATGAACACTGAAGCTTTCTTT CASSQDNLMRAMNTEAFF
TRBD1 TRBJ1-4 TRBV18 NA TGTGCCAGCTCCAGGACAGGGGCGGGAGCAACTAATGAAAAACTGTTTTTT CASSRTGAGATNEKLFF
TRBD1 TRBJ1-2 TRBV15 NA TGTGCCACCAGCGACAGGGACCTAAACTATGGCTACACCTTC CATSDRDLNYGYTF
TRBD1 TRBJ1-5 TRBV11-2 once TGTGCCAGCAGCACGAGGGACAGTCCCCAGCATTTT CASSTRDSPQHF
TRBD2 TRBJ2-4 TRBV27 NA TGTGCCAGCAGTTTCGCGGGAGTGGAAAACATTCAGTACTTC CASSFAGVENIQYF
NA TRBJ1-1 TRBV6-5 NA TGTGCCAGCAGTTATCAGGGACAGAACACTGAAGCTTTCTTT CASSYQGQNTEAFF
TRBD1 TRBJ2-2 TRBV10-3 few TGTGCCATCAGGCGACAGGGGGCTGGTGGCGGGGAGCTGTTTTTT CAIRRQGAGGGELFF
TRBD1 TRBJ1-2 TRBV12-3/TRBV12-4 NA TGTGCCAGCATGGGACAGTCGGGGTATGGCTACACCTTC CASMGQSGYGYTF
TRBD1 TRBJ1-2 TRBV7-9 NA TGTGCCAGCAGCGAACCCGGGACAGACAGAGGTGGCTACACCTTC CASSEPGTDRGGYTF
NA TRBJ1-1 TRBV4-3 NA TGCGCCAGCAGCCCCGCGACGACCAGACAGGCGGATAAAGCTTTCTTT CASSPATTRQADKAFF
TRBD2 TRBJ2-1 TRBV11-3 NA TGTGCCAGCAGCTTTCGGCTAGCGGGAGGAAACAATGAGCAGTTCTTC CASSFRLAGGNNEQFF
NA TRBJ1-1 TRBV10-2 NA TGCGCCAGCAGTGAGTGGCCGGGGGTGTCAAACACTGAAGCTTTCTTT CASSEWPGVSNTEAFF
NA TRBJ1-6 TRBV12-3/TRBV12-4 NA TGTGCCAGCAGTTATACGACAGTGGCACCCCTCCACTTT CASSYTTVAPLHF
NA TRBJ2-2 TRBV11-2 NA TGTGCCAGCAGCTTAGTGGGCCAGGCCACCGGGGAGCTGTTTTTT CASSLVGQATGELFF
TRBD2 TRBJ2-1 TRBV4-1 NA TGCGCCAGCAGCCAACTTACTAGCGGGAGAAATGAGCAGTTCTTC CASSQLTSGRNEQFF
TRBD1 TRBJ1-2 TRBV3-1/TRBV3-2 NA TGTGCCAGCAGCCTCCGGGACAGGGACCGAGGTCGCTATGGCTACACCTTC CASSLRDRDRGRYGYTF